This TCR beta chain was profiled in a study of blood T cell repertoires in COVID-19. Study summary: Samples of COVID-19 (acute and convalescent) were obtained from the United States, Italy and Spain. Sample material is recorded as cDNA or gDNA derived from T cells, B-cell-depleted T cells, or PBMCs.

Some clones are missing from TCRdb's copy, which holds only in-frame ones; the method was immunoSEQ multiplex PCR. The table has about 440,000 clones, about 85% seen once. Participants were aged roughly 18 to 90 years, lived in some 23 US areas, and enrolled virtually. There are a few counts of this clone. This clonotype was obtained from a woman under 30 with acute COVID-19. The source material was PBMCs or T cells enriched from blood (not recorded which).

For the CDR3, the DNA is TGTGCCAGTATGATTACAGGCCACACAGATACGCAGTATTTT. Its protein product is CASMITGHTDTQYF. The chain uses TRBV19 and TRBJ2-3, with D perhaps TRBD1 (5 bases). The CDR3 length is 14 residues. Trimming removed 7 bases at V and 2 bases at J, with 13 bases between. Germline V lookup: CDR1 LNHDA, CDR2 SQIVND (reference sequence).